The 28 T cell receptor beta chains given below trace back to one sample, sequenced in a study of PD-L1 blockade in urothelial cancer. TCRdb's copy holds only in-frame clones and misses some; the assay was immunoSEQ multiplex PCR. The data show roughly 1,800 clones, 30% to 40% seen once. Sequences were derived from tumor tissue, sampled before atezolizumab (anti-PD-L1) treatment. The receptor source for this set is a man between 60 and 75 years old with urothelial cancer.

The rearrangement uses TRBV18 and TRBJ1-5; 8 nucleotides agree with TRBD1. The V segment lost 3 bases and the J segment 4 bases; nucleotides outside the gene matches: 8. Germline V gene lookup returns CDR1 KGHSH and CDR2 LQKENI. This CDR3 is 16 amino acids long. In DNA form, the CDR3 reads TGTGCCAGCTCACCGACACCGGGACAGGCTAATCAGCCCCAGCATTTT. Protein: CASSPTPGQANQPQHF.

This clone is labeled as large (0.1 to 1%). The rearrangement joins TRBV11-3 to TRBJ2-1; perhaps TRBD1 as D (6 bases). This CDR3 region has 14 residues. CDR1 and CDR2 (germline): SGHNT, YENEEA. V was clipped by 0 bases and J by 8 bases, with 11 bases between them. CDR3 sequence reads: CASSLDSGDHEQFF. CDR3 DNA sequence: TGTGCCAGCAGCTTAGATTCAGGGGACCATGAGCAGTTCTTC. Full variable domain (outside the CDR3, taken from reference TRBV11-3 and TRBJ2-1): EAGVVQSPRYKIIEKKQPVAFWCNPISGHNTLYWYLQNLGQGPELLIRYENEEAVDDSQLPKDRFSAERLKGVDSTLKIQPAELGDSAVYLCASSLDSGDHEQFFGPGTRLTVL.

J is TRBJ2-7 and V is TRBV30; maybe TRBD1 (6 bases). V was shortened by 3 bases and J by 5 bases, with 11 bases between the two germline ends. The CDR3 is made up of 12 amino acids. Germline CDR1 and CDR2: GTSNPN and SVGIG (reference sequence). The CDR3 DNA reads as TGTGCCTGGAGCCGACAGGTTAACGAGCAGTACTTC. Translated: CAWSRQVNEQYF.

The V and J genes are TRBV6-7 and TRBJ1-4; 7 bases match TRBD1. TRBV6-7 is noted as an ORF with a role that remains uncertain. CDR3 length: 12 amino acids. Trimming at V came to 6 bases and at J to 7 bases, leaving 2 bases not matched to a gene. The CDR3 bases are TGTGCCAGCAGGGCAGGGGGTGAAAAACTGTTTTTT. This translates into CASRAGGEKLFF.

The CDR3 is CASSPEMDIQYF. The CDR3 nucleotides are TGTGCCAGCTCACCCGAAATGGACATTCAGTACTTC. The genes are TRBV18 and TRBJ2-4, with D uncertain. The CDR3 loop spans 12 amino acids. V lost 3 bases and J lost 8, with 8 bases in between. Germline V gene lookup returns CDR1 KGHSH and CDR2 LQKENI.

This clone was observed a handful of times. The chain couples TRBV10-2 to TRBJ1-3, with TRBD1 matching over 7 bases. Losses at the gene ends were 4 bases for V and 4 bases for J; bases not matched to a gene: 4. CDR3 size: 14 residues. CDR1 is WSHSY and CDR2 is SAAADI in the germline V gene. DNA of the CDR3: TGCGCCAGCAGTGCCACAGGGGCAGGAAACACCATATATTTT. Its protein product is CASSATGAGNTIYF.

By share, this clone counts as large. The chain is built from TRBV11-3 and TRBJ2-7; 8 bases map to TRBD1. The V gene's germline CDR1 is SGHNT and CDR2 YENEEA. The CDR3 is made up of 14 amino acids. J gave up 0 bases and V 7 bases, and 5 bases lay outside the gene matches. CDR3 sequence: CASNRDRSSYEQYF. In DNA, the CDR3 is TGTGCCAGCAACCGGGACAGGAGCTCCTACGAGCAGTACTTC.

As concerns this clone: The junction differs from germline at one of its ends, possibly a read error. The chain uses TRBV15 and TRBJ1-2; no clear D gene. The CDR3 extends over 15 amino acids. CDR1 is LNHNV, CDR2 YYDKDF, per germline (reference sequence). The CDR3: CATSRVRNPDYDYTF. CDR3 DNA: TGTGCCACCAGCAGAGTGCGGAATCCAGACTATGACTACACCTTC.

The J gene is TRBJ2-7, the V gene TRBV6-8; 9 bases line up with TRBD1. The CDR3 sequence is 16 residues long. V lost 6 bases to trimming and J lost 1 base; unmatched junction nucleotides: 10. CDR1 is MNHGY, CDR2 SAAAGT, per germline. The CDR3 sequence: CASRQNTGQGSYEQYF. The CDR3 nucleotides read TGTGCCAGCAGACAAAATACGGGACAGGGATCCTACGAGCAGTACTTC.

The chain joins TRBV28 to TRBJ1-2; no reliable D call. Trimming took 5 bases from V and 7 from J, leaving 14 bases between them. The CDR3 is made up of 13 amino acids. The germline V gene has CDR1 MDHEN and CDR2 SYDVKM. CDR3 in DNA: TGTGCCAGCAGTCTCTGGAGTCGGGTTGGCTACACCTTC. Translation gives CASSLWSRVGYTF.

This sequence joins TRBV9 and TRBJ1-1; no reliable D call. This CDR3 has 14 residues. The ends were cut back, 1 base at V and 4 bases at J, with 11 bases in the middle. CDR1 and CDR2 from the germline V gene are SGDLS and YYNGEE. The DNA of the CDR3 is TGTGCCAGCAGCGTAACGTTTTTCCCCACTGAAGCTTTCTTT. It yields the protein CASSVTFFPTEAFF.

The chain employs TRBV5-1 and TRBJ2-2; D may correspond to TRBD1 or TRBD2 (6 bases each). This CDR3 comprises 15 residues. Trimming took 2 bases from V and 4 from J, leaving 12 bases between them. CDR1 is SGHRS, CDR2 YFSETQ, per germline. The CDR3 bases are TGCGCCAGCAGCTTAGGGGGGCCACCCACCGGGGAGCTGTTTTTT. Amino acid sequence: CASSLGGPPTGELFF.

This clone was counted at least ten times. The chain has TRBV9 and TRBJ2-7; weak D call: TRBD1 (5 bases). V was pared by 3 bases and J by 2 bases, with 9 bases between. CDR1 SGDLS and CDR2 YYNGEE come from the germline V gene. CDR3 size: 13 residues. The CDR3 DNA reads TGTGCCAGCAGCGGACAAGGGGCCTACGAGCAGTACTTC. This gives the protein CASSGQGAYEQYF.

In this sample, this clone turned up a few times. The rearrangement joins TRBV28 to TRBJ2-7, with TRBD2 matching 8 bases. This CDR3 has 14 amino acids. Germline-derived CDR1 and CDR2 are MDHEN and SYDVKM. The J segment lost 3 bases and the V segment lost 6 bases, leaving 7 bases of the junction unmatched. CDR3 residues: CASRYTGGNYEQYF. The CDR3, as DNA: TGTGCCAGCAGATATACGGGGGGGAACTACGAGCAGTACTTC.

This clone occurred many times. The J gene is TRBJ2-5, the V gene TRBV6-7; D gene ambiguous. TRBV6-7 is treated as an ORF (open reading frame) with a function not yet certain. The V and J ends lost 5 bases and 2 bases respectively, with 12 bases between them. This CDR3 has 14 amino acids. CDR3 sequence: CASSVSEFQETQYF. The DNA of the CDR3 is TGTGCCAGCAGTGTTTCTGAGTTTCAAGAGACCCAGTACTTC.

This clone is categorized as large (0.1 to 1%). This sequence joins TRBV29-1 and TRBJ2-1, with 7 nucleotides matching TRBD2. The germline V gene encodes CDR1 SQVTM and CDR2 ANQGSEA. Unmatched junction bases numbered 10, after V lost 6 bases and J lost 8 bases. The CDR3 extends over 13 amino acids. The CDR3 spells CSVDRTSGDEQFF. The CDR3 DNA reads TGCAGCGTCGACCGGACTAGTGGGGATGAGCAGTTCTTC.

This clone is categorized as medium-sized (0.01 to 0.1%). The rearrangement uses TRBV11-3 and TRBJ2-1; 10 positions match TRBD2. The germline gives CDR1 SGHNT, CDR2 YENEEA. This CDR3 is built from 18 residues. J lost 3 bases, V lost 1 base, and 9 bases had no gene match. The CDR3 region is CASSLVSSSGGLYNEQFF. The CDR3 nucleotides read TGTGCCAGCAGCTTAGTTTCGTCTAGCGGGGGCCTCTACAATGAGCAGTTCTTC.

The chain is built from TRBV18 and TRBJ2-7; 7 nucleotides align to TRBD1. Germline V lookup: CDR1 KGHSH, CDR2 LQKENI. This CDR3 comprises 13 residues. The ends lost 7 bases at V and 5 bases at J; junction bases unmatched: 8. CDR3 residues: CASLYGQVNEQYF. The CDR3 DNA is TGTGCCAGCTTATATGGACAGGTGAACGAGCAGTACTTC.

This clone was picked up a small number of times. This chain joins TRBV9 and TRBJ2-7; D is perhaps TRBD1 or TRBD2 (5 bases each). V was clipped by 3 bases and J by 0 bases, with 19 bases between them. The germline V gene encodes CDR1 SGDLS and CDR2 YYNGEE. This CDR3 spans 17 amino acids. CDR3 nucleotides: TGTGCCAGCAGCGGACAAACCGGGACGGCAGACTCCTACGAGCAGTACTTC. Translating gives CASSGQTGTADSYEQYF.

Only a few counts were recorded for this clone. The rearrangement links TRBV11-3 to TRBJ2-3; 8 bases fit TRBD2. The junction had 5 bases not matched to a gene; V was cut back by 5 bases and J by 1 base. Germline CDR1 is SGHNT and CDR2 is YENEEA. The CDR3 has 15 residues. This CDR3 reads CASSLTSGGTDTQYF. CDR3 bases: TGTGCCAGCAGCCTAACTAGCGGCGGCACAGATACGCAGTATTTT.

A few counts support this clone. The CDR3 here is CASRPQGALDGYTF. The CDR3 DNA follows: TGTGCCAGCAGACCTCAGGGGGCTTTGGATGGCTACACCTTC. J is TRBJ1-2 and V is TRBV6-7; 8 nucleotides agree with TRBD1. TRBV6-7 qualifies as an ORF whose function is uncertain. The CDR3 loop spans 14 amino acids. J was trimmed by 6 bases and V by 6 bases; bases with no gene match: 9.

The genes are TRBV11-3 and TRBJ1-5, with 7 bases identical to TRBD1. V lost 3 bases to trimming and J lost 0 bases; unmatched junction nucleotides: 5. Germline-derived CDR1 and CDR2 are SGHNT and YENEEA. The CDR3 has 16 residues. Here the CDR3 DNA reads TGTGCCAGCAGCTTCCTACAGGGGCCTAGCAATCAGCCCCAGCATTTT. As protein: CASSFLQGPSNQPQHF. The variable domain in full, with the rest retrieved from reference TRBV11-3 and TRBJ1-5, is EAGVVQSPRYKIIEKKQPVAFWCNPISGHNTLYWYLQNLGQGPELLIRYENEEAVDDSQLPKDRFSAERLKGVDSTLKIQPAELGDSAVYLCASSFLQGPSNQPQHFGDGTRLSIL.

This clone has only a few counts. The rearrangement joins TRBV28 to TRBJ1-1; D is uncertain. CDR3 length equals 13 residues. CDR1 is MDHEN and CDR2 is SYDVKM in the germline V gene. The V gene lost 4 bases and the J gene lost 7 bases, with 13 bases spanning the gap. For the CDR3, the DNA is TGTGCCAGCAGTTCCTCTCAATGGGGTGAAGCTTTCTTT. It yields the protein CASSSSQWGEAFF.

CDR3 bases: TGTGCCAGTAGTCCGGGATCCGGGGAGCTGTTTTTT. Translating it yields CASSPGSGELFF. This sequence joins TRBV19 and TRBJ2-2; D is perhaps TRBD2 (5 bases). CDR3 length: 12 residues. The germline V and J ends were trimmed by 5 bases and 6 bases, with 7 bases remaining between them. Germline V lookup: CDR1 LNHDA, CDR2 SQIVND (reference sequence).

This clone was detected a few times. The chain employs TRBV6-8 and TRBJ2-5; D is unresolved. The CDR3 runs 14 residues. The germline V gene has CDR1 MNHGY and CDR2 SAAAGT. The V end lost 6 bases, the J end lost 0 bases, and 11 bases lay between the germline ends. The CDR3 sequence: CASSSPRYQETQYF. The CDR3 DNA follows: TGTGCCAGCAGCTCCCCCAGGTACCAAGAGACCCAGTACTTC.

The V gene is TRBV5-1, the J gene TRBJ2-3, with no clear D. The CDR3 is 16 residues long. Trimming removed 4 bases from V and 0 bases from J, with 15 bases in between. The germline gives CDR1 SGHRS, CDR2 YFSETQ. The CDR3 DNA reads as TGCGCCAGCAGCGGACGAAGTGGTTCTAGCACAGATACGCAGTATTTT. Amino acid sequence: CASSGRSGSSTDTQYF.

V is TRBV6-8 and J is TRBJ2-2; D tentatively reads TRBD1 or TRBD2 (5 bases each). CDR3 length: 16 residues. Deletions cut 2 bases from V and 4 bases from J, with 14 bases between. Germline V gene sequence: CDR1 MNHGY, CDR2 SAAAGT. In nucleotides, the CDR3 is TGTGCCAGCAGTTACGATGGGGGATCCTCCACCGGGGAGCTGTTTTTT. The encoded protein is CASSYDGGSSTGELFF.

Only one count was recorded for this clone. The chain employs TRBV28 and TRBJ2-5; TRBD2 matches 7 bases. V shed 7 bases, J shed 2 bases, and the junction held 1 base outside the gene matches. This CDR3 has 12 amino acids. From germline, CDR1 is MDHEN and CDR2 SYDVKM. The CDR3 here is CASTSGQETQYF. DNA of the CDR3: TGTGCCAGCACTAGCGGACAAGAGACCCAGTACTTC.